A selection of T cell receptor beta chains follows, all from one sample in a study of blood T cells in healthy people across ages. TCRdb re-derived calls from the 5' RACE reads in MiXCR, one entry per CDR3 protein. The data contain 650,000 to 800,000 distinct CDR3 sequences, 44% of them seen just once; the ten biggest clones take up about 19%. The sequencing input was blood. The receptors shown here come from a man aged 55 to 70 in good health. Each CDR3 is given with its conserved first and last residue. D genes are given only for firm matches. Size is stated for part of the rows, as once, few or many counts, or as a class when the clone is expanded.

d_gene	v_gene	j_gene	abundance	len	CDR3aa	CDR3nt
TRBD2	TRBV6-1	TRBJ2-5	.	17	CASSESVSGGAQETQYF	TGTGCCAGCAGTGAATCCGTTTCGGGAGGCGCCCAAGAGACCCAGTACTTC
TRBD1	TRBV6-2/TRBV6-3	TRBJ1-6	.	14	CASSSRDSNSPLHF	TGTGCCAGCAGTTCCCGGGACAGCAATTCACCCCTCCACTTT
TRBD1	TRBV5-6	TRBJ2-1	few	15	CASSPQDRAYNEQFF	TGTGCCAGCAGCCCCCAAGACAGGGCTTACAATGAGCAGTTCTTC
TRBD2	TRBV12-3/TRBV12-4	TRBJ2-3	.	12	CASRPPSGGLYF	TGTGCCAGCAGGCCCCCTAGCGGGGGTTTGTATTTT
TRBD1	TRBV11-2	TRBJ2-3	.	16	CASRPAGTGGTDTQYF	TGTGCCAGCAGACCAGCCGGGACAGGGGGCACAGATACGCAGTATTTT
.	TRBV10-2	TRBJ2-3	once	15	CASNNGGGRRDTQYF	TGCGCCAGCAACAATGGGGGGGGGCGCAGAGATACGCAGTATTTT
.	TRBV7-2	TRBJ2-7	few	15	CASSLVGGAGGEQYF	TGTGCCAGCAGCTTAGTCGGTGGGGCGGGTGGCGAGCAGTACTTC
.	TRBV27	TRBJ2-7	.	15	CASSSDLGATYEQYF	TGTGCCAGCAGTTCCGACCTAGGGGCCACCTACGAGCAGTACTTC
TRBD1	TRBV7-2	TRBJ1-1	few	17	CASSLVGTGHFGTEAFF	TGTGCCAGCAGCTTAGTTGGGACAGGGCATTTTGGCACTGAAGCTTTCTTT
.	TRBV11-3	TRBJ2-1	few	15	CASSAWTNTYNEQFF	TGTGCCAGCAGCGCCTGGACCAACACCTACAATGAGCAGTTCTTC
.	TRBV5-1	TRBJ2-7	.	15	CASSLGDDPTYEQYF	TGCGCCAGCAGCTTGGGGGACGATCCAACCTACGAGCAGTACTTC
.	TRBV28	TRBJ2-7	.	14	CASRKGGSSYEQYF	TGTGCCAGCAGAAAGGGGGGATCAAGCTACGAGCAGTACTTC
.	TRBV7-9	TRBJ2-7	.	14	CASSFGRSPYEQYF	TGTGCCAGCAGCTTTGGCAGATCTCCCTACGAGCAGTACTTC
.	TRBV20-1	TRBJ2-3	.	12	CRPQFPADTQYF	TGCAGACCTCAGTTTCCTGCAGATACGCAGTATTTT
.	TRBV20-1	TRBJ2-3	.	13	CSARAYSEDTQYF	TGCAGTGCTAGAGCCTATTCTGAAGATACGCAGTATTTT
.	TRBV10-3	TRBJ2-7	.	12	CAISADLYEQYF	TGTGCCATCAGTGCCGATCTTTACGAGCAGTACTTC
.	TRBV2	TRBJ2-7	few	15	CASISRGATSYEQYF	TGTGCCAGCATCAGCCGGGGGGCGACCTCCTACGAGCAGTACTTC
.	TRBV5-5	TRBJ1-3	.	16	CASSWAVRVSGNTIYF	TGTGCCAGCAGCTGGGCCGTGAGGGTCTCTGGAAACACCATATATTTT
.	TRBV7-8	TRBJ2-6	once	18	CASSFSGGLGFKANVLTF	TGTGCCAGCAGCTTTAGTGGGGGGTTAGGCTTCAAGGCCAACGTCCTGACTTTC
TRBD1	TRBV6-6	TRBJ2-2	few	14	CASGGTGNPGELFF	TGTGCCAGCGGGGGGACAGGGAACCCCGGGGAGCTGTTTTTT
.	TRBV27	TRBJ2-5	.	13	CATKDSYQETQYF	TGTGCCACCAAGGACAGTTACCAAGAGACCCAGTACTTC
.	TRBV7-2	TRBJ2-3	.	16	CASSLGGGASTDTQYF	TGTGCCAGCAGCTTAGGTGGGGGAGCCAGCACAGATACGCAGTATTTT
.	TRBV6-1	TRBJ1-6	few	12	CASSEANSPLHF	TGTGCCAGCAGTGAAGCTAATTCACCCCTCCACTTT
.	TRBV5-1	TRBJ2-7	few	14	CASSLWQAPYEQYF	TGCGCCAGCAGCTTGTGGCAGGCCCCCTACGAGCAGTACTTC
.	TRBV4-1	TRBJ2-1	.	16	CASSPQGGGNRETQFF	TGCGCCAGCAGCCCCCAAGGAGGGGGCAATAGGGAGACCCAGTTCTTC
TRBD2	TRBV10-3	TRBJ2-2	.	19	CAISEPIETSGGHTGELFF	TGTGCCATCAGTGAGCCGATCGAGACTAGCGGGGGGCACACCGGGGAGCTGTTTTTT
TRBD1	TRBV5-1	TRBJ1-2	.	16	CASRSRAGQGFYGYTF	TGCGCCAGCAGATCAAGGGCGGGACAGGGATTCTATGGCTACACCTTC
TRBD2	TRBV18	TRBJ2-1	few	15	CASSRLAGGLSEQFF	TGTGCCAGCTCACGACTAGCGGGGGGGCTGAGTGAGCAGTTCTTC
.	TRBV6-6	TRBJ1-2	.	14	CASAPDTTNYGYTF	TGTGCCAGCGCCCCGGATACGACTAACTATGGCTACACCTTC
TRBD1	TRBV29-1	TRBJ2-5	many	13	CSVDKGQQETQYF	TGCAGCGTCGATAAGGGACAGCAAGAGACCCAGTACTTC
.	TRBV28	TRBJ2-3	few	16	CASSSPQQGITDTQYF	TGTGCCAGCAGTTCCCCCCAACAGGGAATCACAGATACGCAGTATTTT
.	TRBV30	TRBJ1-2	.	14	CAWSPQAGVQSYTF	TGTGCCTGGAGTCCCCAAGCAGGGGTCCAAAGCTACACCTTC
TRBD2	TRBV29-1	TRBJ2-1	once	14	CSVALGLARETQFF	TGCAGCGTCGCTTTGGGACTAGCTCGAGAGACCCAGTTCTTC
.	TRBV3-1	TRBJ2-5	few	15	CASRQAGTPQETQYF	TGTGCCAGCAGGCAAGCCGGGACACCACAAGAGACCCAGTACTTC
TRBD2	TRBV9	TRBJ2-3	.	16	CASSVEAGGPGDTQYF	TGTGCCAGCAGCGTAGAAGCGGGGGGGCCAGGGGATACGCAGTATTTT
.	TRBV20-1	TRBJ2-7	.	14	CSARDRGGPLEQYF	TGCAGTGCTAGAGATCGGGGAGGACCCCTCGAGCAGTACTTC
TRBD1	TRBV20-1	TRBJ2-7	.	14	CSAEAGTAPYEQYF	TGCAGTGCTGAAGCCGGGACAGCCCCATACGAGCAGTACTTC
.	TRBV4-1	TRBJ1-1	few	15	CASSQEYGQNTEAFF	TGCGCCAGCAGCCAAGAGTACGGTCAGAACACTGAAGCTTTCTTT
TRBD2	TRBV5-1	TRBJ2-1	.	15	CASSSTSGTYNEQFF	TGCGCCAGCAGCTCGACTAGCGGGACCTACAATGAGCAGTTCTTC
.	TRBV5-1	TRBJ2-7	few	14	CASSLRDGGPEQYF	TGCGCCAGCAGTTTACGGGACGGCGGTCCCGAGCAGTACTTC
.	TRBV4-3	TRBJ2-1	.	17	CASSQVWGRAGYNEQFF	TGCGCCAGCAGCCAAGTCTGGGGACGAGCGGGCTACAATGAGCAGTTCTTC
TRBD2	TRBV20-1	TRBJ2-3	few	14	CSARTSGAPDTQYF	TGCAGTGCTAGGACTAGCGGGGCGCCAGATACGCAGTATTTT
TRBD1	TRBV20-1	TRBJ2-1	few	16	CSARAHGQGTNNEQFF	TGCAGTGCTAGAGCCCATGGACAGGGGACGAACAATGAGCAGTTCTTC
.	TRBV7-2	TRBJ2-3	.	15	CASSATGRARRDAYF	TGTGCCAGCAGCGCAACAGGTCGGGCTCGCAGAGACGCGTATTTT
TRBD1	TRBV12-3/TRBV12-4	TRBJ2-5	.	14	CASSFQTGKETQYF	TGTGCCAGCAGTTTTCAGACAGGGAAAGAGACCCAGTACTTC
TRBD1	TRBV20-1	TRBJ1-5	.	16	CSAPRTGRLSNQPQHF	TGCAGTGCTCCCAGGACAGGGCGCCTTAGCAATCAGCCCCAGCATTTT
.	TRBV7-2	TRBJ2-2	.	15	CASSKERQYTGELFF	TGTGCCAGCAGCAAAGAAAGACAGTACACCGGGGAGCTGTTTTTT
TRBD2	TRBV7-2	TRBJ2-3	.	16	CASSTRLAGGADTQYF	TGTGCCAGCAGCACGCGGCTAGCGGGGGGGGCAGATACGCAGTATTTT
.	TRBV7-9	TRBJ1-6	.	16	CASSHRTSGDNSPLHF	TGTGCCAGCAGCCATAGGACGTCAGGAGATAATTCACCCCTCCATTTT
TRBD1	TRBV13	TRBJ2-7	few	15	CASSIRTGRGYEQYF	TGTGCCAGCAGCATCCGGACAGGTAGAGGCTACGAGCAGTACTTC
.	TRBV7-6	TRBJ2-3	few	14	CASSLRGAGDTQYF	TGTGCCAGCAGCTTACGGGGGGCGGGGGATACGCAGTATTTT
.	TRBV7-9	TRBJ1-2	.	14	CASRRRGGNYGYTF	TGTGCCAGCAGGAGAAGAGGCGGGAACTATGGCTACACCTTC
.	TRBV25-1	TRBJ2-1	few	13	CASANGGVDEQFF	TGTGCCAGCGCAAACGGGGGTGTGGATGAGCAGTTCTTC
.	TRBV3-1	TRBJ2-1	few	15	CASSQRANSYNEQFF	TGTGCCAGCAGCCAACGGGCGAACTCCTACAATGAGCAGTTCTTC
.	TRBV5-1	TRBJ2-3	.	14	CASSLGKPTDTQYF	TGCGCCAGCAGCTTGGGGAAACCCACAGATACGCAGTATTTT